This is a list of T cell receptor beta chains from one sample in a study of regulatory T cells in long-lasting Graves disease. One entry per CDR3 protein results from TCRdb running MiXCR on the multiplex PCR reads. The sample records about 470,000 distinct CDR3 sequences, 20% to 25% being singletons. The specimen comprised peripheral blood mononuclear cells (PBMCs), sampled when the disease was refractory, from a patient treated with antithyroid drugs. Receptor source: a female donor with Graves disease. CDR3s include the opening cysteine and the closing phenylalanine or tryptophan. D genes are given only for firm matches. Clone size is not always given. Where it is, it says once, few, many or a class for expanded clones.

d_call	cdr3_length	v_call	clone_size	j_call	cdr3_aa	cdr3_nt
NA	14	TRBV28	many	TRBJ2-4	CASSFGGAKNIQYF	TGTGCCAGCAGTTTTGGGGGCGCCAAAAACATTCAGTACTTC
NA	15	TRBV11-2	many	TRBJ1-1	CASSTTPGIGTEAFF	TGTGCCAGCAGCACCACCCCCGGGATTGGTACTGAAGCTTTCTTT
NA	16	TRBV6-2/TRBV6-3	many	TRBJ2-1	CASSSSVIRSYNEQFF	TGTGCCAGCAGTTCGAGCGTAATCCGCTCCTACAATGAGCAGTTCTTC
TRBD1	15	TRBV25-1	NA	TRBJ2-7	CASSEWDRGLGEQYF	TGTGCCAGCAGTGAATGGGACAGGGGGCTAGGGGAGCAGTACTTC
NA	12	TRBV5-1	few	TRBJ2-7	CASSLESYEQYF	TGCGCCAGCAGCTTGGAGAGCTACGAGCAGTACTTC
NA	12	TRBV19	NA	TRBJ2-2	CASSISTGELFF	TGTGCCAGTAGTATTTCTACCGGGGAGCTGTTTTTT
NA	14	TRBV19	NA	TRBJ2-5	CASSMLADQETLYF	TGTGCCAGTAGTATGCTAGCAGACCAAGAGACCCTGTACTTC
NA	16	TRBV24-1	few	TRBJ1-1	CATSALVGGKLSEAFF	TGTGCCACCAGTGCGCTAGTGGGGGGAAAACTCTCTGAAGCTTTCTTT
NA	15	TRBV11-1	many	TRBJ2-2	CASSIGTGNTGELFF	TGTGCCAGCAGCATTGGGACGGGAAACACCGGGGAGCTGTTTTTT
NA	15	TRBV12-3/TRBV12-4	NA	TRBJ2-2	CASSSSFRDTGELFF	TGTGCCAGCAGTTCATCCTTTCGGGACACCGGGGAGCTGTTTTTT